Shown below are 26 T cell receptor beta chains from a single sample sequenced in a study of long-term antiretroviral therapy in people with HIV. With survey level as its setting, the immunoSEQ assay was v3.0. Assay used: immunoSEQ multiplex PCR; TCRdb lists only in-frame clones, some missing. This table has roughly 29,000 clones, around 96% appearing once. This specimen was unsorted PBMCs, taken 5.3 years after starting antiretroviral therapy. The receptors were sampled from a man between 25 and 39 years old with HIV.

The sample holds one count of this clone. CDR3 residues: CASSLETGYFTGELFF. CDR3 sequence (DNA): TGTGCCAGCAGCCTTGAGACAGGGTATTTTACCGGGGAGCTGTTTTTT. The chain couples TRBV7-2 to TRBJ2-2; TRBD1 matches 7 bases. Germline CDR1 reads SGHTA; CDR2 reads FQGNSA. This CDR3 is built from 16 residues. Trimming at V came to 5 bases and at J to 5 bases, leaving 11 bases not matched to a gene.

This chain uses TRBV5-1 with TRBJ2-1, with D possibly matching TRBD2 (7 bases). The CDR3 length is 15 residues. CDR1 is SGHRS, CDR2 YFSETQ, per germline. V shed 4 bases and J shed 3 bases, with 14 bases lying between them. The CDR3 DNA follows: TGCGCCAGCAGCCCCGGACTAGGGGGCTACAATGAGCAGTTCTTC. It translates to CASSPGLGGYNEQFF.

The J gene is TRBJ1-2, the V gene TRBV2; TRBD1 aligns across 10 bases. V lost 6 bases and J lost 3; bases outside the gene matches: 4. The CDR3 loop spans 14 amino acids. Germline-derived CDR1 and CDR2 are SNHLY and FYNNEI. CDR3: CASSLGQGYYGYTF. Here the CDR3 DNA reads TGTGCCAGCAGCCTGGGACAGGGGTACTATGGCTACACCTTC.

The chain recombines TRBV18 with TRBJ2-7; D perhaps matches TRBD2 (5 bases). Germline V gene data show CDR1 as KGHSH and CDR2 as LQKENI. This CDR3 has 13 residues. V was cut by 5 bases and J by 1 base, with 9 bases left in between. The CDR3, as DNA: TGTGCCAGCTCATCGAGGGAATCCTACGAGCAGTACTTC. This translates into CASSSRESYEQYF.

The V gene is TRBV28, the J gene TRBJ1-1; no definite D call. Germline loops: CDR1 MDHEN, CDR2 SYDVKM. The CDR3 is 15 residues long. With 6 bases removed from V and 0 bases from J, the gap between germline ends came to 14 bases. The CDR3, as DNA: TGTGCCAGCAGCCCTCCTCAGGTAATGAACACTGAAGCTTTCTTT. Amino acid sequence: CASSPPQVMNTEAFF.

By share, this clone counts as medium-sized (0.01 to 0.1%). The CDR3 coding sequence is TGTGCCAGCAGCTTGTCCCTCCGGTTGGATGAGCAGTTCTTC. Protein sequence: CASSLSLRLDEQFF. The chain carries TRBV5-4 and TRBJ2-1; D not resolved. This CDR3 is 14 amino acids long. Per germline, CDR1 SGHNT and CDR2 YYREEE (reference sequence). Trimming took off 1 base at V and 8 bases at J, with 13 bases between the two ends.

The V gene is TRBV7-8, the J gene TRBJ2-3, with unresolved D. This CDR3 has 14 amino acids. Trimming removed 4 bases from V and 1 base from J, with 9 bases in between. Germline CDR1 is SGHVS and CDR2 is FQNEAQ. The CDR3: CASSWFQGTDTQYF. The CDR3 DNA is TGTGCCAGCAGCTGGTTCCAGGGCACAGATACGCAGTATTTT.

This clone was picked up one time. The V call is TRBV10-2, the J call TRBJ2-5; 10 positions match TRBD1. The CDR3 totals 15 residues. With V trimmed by 8 bases and J by 5 bases, 11 bases remained unmatched. Germline values: CDR1 WSHSY, CDR2 SAAADI. CDR3 DNA sequence: TGCGCCAGCCACAAGGGACAGGGGTCCGGGGAGACCCAGTACTTC. It translates to CASHKGQGSGETQYF.

The chain links TRBV11-3 to TRBJ2-5, with TRBD1 identical over 8 bases. CDR1 SGHNT and CDR2 YENEEA come from the germline V gene. There are 16 residues in the CDR3. V gave up 4 bases and J gave up 3 bases; unmatched junction bases: 10. In nucleotides, the CDR3 is TGTGCCAGCAGCTCTGGACAGGGTGGAAAAGAAGAGACCCAGTACTTC. The encoded protein is CASSSGQGGKEETQYF.

V is TRBV13 and J is TRBJ2-5; D gene unclear. Trimming removed 4 bases from V and 2 bases from J, with 8 bases in between. In germline, CDR1 is PRHDT, CDR2 FYEKMQ (reference sequence). There are 13 residues in the CDR3. CDR3 DNA sequence: TGTGCCAGCAGCTCGGACGGGCAAGAGACCCAGTACTTC. It specifies CASSSDGQETQYF.

This clone appeared a single time. The chain carries TRBV2 and TRBJ2-5, with D possibly TRBD2 on 5 matching bases. Germline CDR1 and CDR2: SNHLY and FYNNEI. The CDR3 has 13 residues. Trimming removed 6 bases at V and 5 bases at J, with 13 bases between. The CDR3 is CASSRYSVETQYF. The CDR3 coding sequence is TGTGCCAGCAGCCGTTATAGCGTGGAGACCCAGTACTTC.

The J gene is TRBJ2-1, the V gene TRBV7-9, with D unclear. Germline V gene data show CDR1 as SEHNR and CDR2 as FQNEAQ (reference sequence). The CDR3 is 14 residues long. V was pared by 1 base and J by 4 bases, with 8 bases between. The CDR3 region has the DNA TGTGCCAGCAGCTTAGACCGGACGTACAATGAGCAGTTCTTC. Encoded protein: CASSLDRTYNEQFF.

The gene calls are TRBV11-2 and TRBJ2-3; 10 nucleotides agree with TRBD2. V was clipped by 2 bases and J by 2 bases; unmatched bases: 7. The germline V gene encodes CDR1 SGHAT and CDR2 FQNNGV. CDR3 size: 17 residues. The CDR3 reads CASSLLAGASFTDTQYF. CDR3 sequence (DNA): TGTGCCAGCAGCTTACTAGCGGGGGCCTCCTTCACAGATACGCAGTATTTT.

The chain couples TRBV25-1 to TRBJ2-2, with D possibly TRBD1 on 6 matching bases. The CDR3 length is 16 residues. V was cut by 0 bases and J by 5 bases, with 13 bases left in between. Germline loops: CDR1 MGHDK, CDR2 SYGVNS. The CDR3 here is CASSEYFGGGTGELFF. For the CDR3, the DNA is TGTGCCAGCAGTGAATATTTTGGGGGCGGAACCGGGGAGCTGTTTTTT. The entire variable domain, with the rest obtained from reference TRBV25-1 and TRBJ2-2, is as follows: EADIYQTPRYLVIGTGKKITLECSQTMGHDKMYWYQQDPGMELHLIHYSYGVNSTEKGDLSSESTVSRIRTEHFPLTLESARPSHTSQYLCASSEYFGGGTGELFFGEGSRLTVL.

This chain links TRBV27 with TRBJ2-3, with TRBD2 as a possible D gene (6 bases). Germline CDR1 MNHEY, CDR2 SMNVEV (reference sequence). The CDR3 runs to 15 residues. The V end was cut by 3 bases, the J end by 1 base, with 11 bases between. The CDR3 loop is CASSLSKRGTDTQYF. In DNA form, the CDR3 reads TGTGCCAGCAGTTTGTCTAAGCGGGGCACAGATACGCAGTATTTT.

V usage is TRBV6-5 and J usage is TRBJ2-2; no definite D call. Looked up from germline, CDR1 is MNHEY and CDR2 is SVGAGI. Trimming pared 3 bases from V and 5 bases from J, leaving 7 bases between. The CDR3 spans 13 residues. The CDR3 spells CASSYGRTGELFF. The CDR3 nucleotides are TGTGCCAGCAGTTATGGCAGAACCGGGGAGCTGTTTTTT.

The V and J genes are TRBV5-4 and TRBJ1-4; a possible D gene is TRBD1 (5 bases). V was clipped by 3 bases and J by 3 bases, with 12 bases between them. There are 15 residues in the CDR3. Germline values: CDR1 SGHNT, CDR2 YYREEE (reference sequence). The DNA of the CDR3 is TGTGCCAGCAGCTACGGACAAGCCTCTAATGAAAAACTGTTTTTT. Its translation is CASSYGQASNEKLFF.

The V gene is TRBV7-2, the J gene TRBJ1-5; D is unresolved. V lost 4 bases to trimming and J lost 2 bases, with 9 bases between them. This CDR3 region has 14 residues. Per the germline V gene, CDR1 is SGHTA and CDR2 is FQGNSA. The CDR3, as DNA: TGTGCCAGCAGCTCCTCAGGAGGCAATCAGCCCCAGCATTTT. Amino acid sequence: CASSSSGGNQPQHF.

Notes on this clone: One end of the junction fails to match germline, which may point to a read error. The J gene is TRBJ2-1, the V gene TRBV11-2; 7 bases line up with TRBD2. The CDR3 contains 16 residues. In germline, CDR1 is SGHAT, CDR2 FQNNGV. CDR3: CASSQDGSGKLGEQFF. In nucleotides, the CDR3 is TGCGCCAGCAGCCAGGACGGGAGCGGGAAATTAGGTGAGCAGTTCTTC.

The rearrangement uses TRBV28 and TRBJ1-1, with no clear D. Germline V CDR1 and CDR2: MDHEN, SYDVKM. The CDR3 extends over 14 amino acids. Trimming removed 7 bases at V and 5 bases at J, with 17 bases between. CDR3 region: CASTHDAGRTEAFF. In nucleotides, the CDR3 is TGTGCCAGCACCCATGACGCGGGAAGGACTGAAGCTTTCTTT.

In DNA form, the CDR3 reads TGTGCCAGTAGCGGACACCTCCAAGAGACCCAGTACTTC. Its translation: CASSGHLQETQYF. The chain recombines TRBV19 with TRBJ2-5, with a tentative D call TRBD1 (5 bases). The V gene's germline CDR1 is LNHDA and CDR2 SQIVND (reference sequence). The CDR3 contains 13 residues. Between the trimmed V and J ends, which lost 6 bases and 1 base, there was a span of 9 bases.

The chain has TRBV5-5 and TRBJ2-1; no definite D call. The V gene lost 0 bases and the J gene lost 7 bases, with 5 bases spanning the gap. This CDR3 comprises 12 residues. Germline assignment: CDR1 SGHKS and CDR2 YYEKEE (reference sequence). The CDR3 loop reads CASSLEVNEQFF. CDR3 nucleotide sequence: TGTGCCAGCAGCTTGGAGGTTAATGAGCAGTTCTTC.

V and J are TRBV7-8 and TRBJ2-2; 10 bases match TRBD1. CDR3 length: 14 amino acids. Germline CDR1 SGHVS, CDR2 FQNEAQ. Germline trimming cut 8 bases from V and 6 bases from J; bases unmatched to any gene: 6. CDR3 sequence reads: CASCRDRGPGELFF. In DNA form, the CDR3 reads TGTGCCAGCTGCCGGGACAGGGGACCCGGGGAGCTGTTTTTT.

The V and J genes are TRBV25-1 and TRBJ2-3, with D hard to call. The CDR3 has 13 amino acids. Trimming removed 2 bases from V and 3 bases from J, with 6 bases in between. CDR1 and CDR2 (germline): MGHDK, SYGVNS. CDR3 region: CASSEPGTDTQYF. For the CDR3, the DNA is TGTGCCAGCAGTGAACCAGGAACAGATACGCAGTATTTT.

This chain connects TRBV7-3 to TRBJ1-1; D is undetermined. The CDR3 sequence is 13 residues long. With 4 bases removed from V and 3 bases from J, the gap between germline ends came to 9 bases. Germline V gene sequence: CDR1 SGHTA, CDR2 FQGTGA. This CDR3 reads CASSSDGYTEAFF. The CDR3 DNA reads TGTGCCAGCAGCTCGGACGGGTACACTGAAGCTTTCTTT.

This chain links TRBV5-6 with TRBJ1-4; D not certain. Trimming took off 3 bases at V and 6 bases at J, with 12 bases between the two ends. From germline, CDR1 is SGHDT and CDR2 YYEEEE. The CDR3 contains 14 residues. This CDR3 is CASSSIREDEKLFF. For the CDR3, the DNA is TGTGCCAGCAGCTCGATCCGGGAGGATGAAAAACTGTTTTTT.